The rows below give T cell receptor beta chains drawn from one sample of a study of blood T cell repertoires in COVID-19. Assay used: immunoSEQ multiplex PCR; TCRdb lists only in-frame clones, some missing. In the table there are over 150,000 clones, over 75% of which are singletons. The sequenced material came from peripheral blood. Every receptor here comes from a man aged 55 to 69 with COVID-19, enrolled during active disease. Each CDR3 is given with its conserved first and last residue. Some rows have no size entry. The others give once, few or many, or a class for an expanded clone.

j_call v_call clone_size cdr3_length cdr3_aa
TRBJ1-3 TRBV28 few 16 CASRPTGGSSGNTIYF
TRBJ1-5 TRBV15 . 14 CATRGQLGNQPQHF
TRBJ2-7 TRBV2 . 12 CASSEHSYEQYF
TRBJ1-5 TRBV6-5 few 14 CASSQRQGLQPQHF
TRBJ2-7 TRBV6-6 . 17 CASSRTSGGAIGYEQYF
TRBJ1-1 TRBV9 . 15 CASSPQGGMGPEAFF
TRBJ2-5 TRBV11-1 . 19 CASSLAWPYGQEEMEAQYF
TRBJ1-3 TRBV7-9 . 16 CASSLGSGGVRNTIYF
TRBJ2-7 TRBV19 . 15 CASSVGGQGSYEQYF
TRBJ1-1 TRBV10-2 . 15 CASSETGGKNTEAFF
TRBJ1-5 TRBV7-8 . 14 CASSLAEGWQPQHF
TRBJ2-5 TRBV28 . 14 CASIPYGPGETQYF
TRBJ1-1 TRBV19 . 12 CASKGLQGTAFF
TRBJ1-1 TRBV7-3 . 16 CASSLSGQGAGTEAFF
TRBJ1-4 TRBV24-1 . 15 CATSDSGTGNEKLFF
TRBJ2-7 TRBV27 . 13 CASSLNRIDEQYF
TRBJ1-4 TRBV11-2 . 13 CASSGGLVEKLFF
TRBJ2-3 TRBV2 . 15 CASRGTSGYTDTQYF
TRBJ2-3 TRBV9 . 15 CASRRSQGNTDTQYF
TRBJ2-5 TRBV9 once 17 CASSVGTSGGGEETQYF
TRBJ1-4 TRBV12-3/TRBV12-4 . 13 CASSLVGVEKLFF
TRBJ1-2 TRBV28 . 13 CASRIGGNYGYTF
TRBJ2-5 TRBV5-5 . 14 CASSPGTGGETQYF
TRBJ2-3 TRBV6-6 . 16 CASSTTSGGVTDTQYF
TRBJ2-5 TRBV4-1 . 14 CASSLNYRGETQYF
TRBJ1-2 TRBV7-9 . 15 CASSLVGQGVVGYTF
TRBJ2-7 TRBV11-3 few 14 CASSVAGHSYEQYF
TRBJ2-7 TRBV6-5 few 13 CATKGQGLYEQYF
TRBJ2-2 TRBV5-4 once 15 CASTREGRNTGELFF
TRBJ2-6 TRBV9 few 17 CASSENRGASGANVLTF
TRBJ1-1 TRBV12-3/TRBV12-4 . 13 CASSFVGNTEAFF
TRBJ1-2 TRBV29-1 . 13 CSVEYTGLGGYTF
TRBJ2-3 TRBV11-2 . 15 CASSLDPRFTDTQYF
TRBJ2-1 TRBV5-1 . 16 CASSLSGAGGLNEQFF
TRBJ1-2 TRBV4-1 . 16 CASSQVGGKQGYGYTF
TRBJ1-2 TRBV3-1/TRBV3-2 . 14 CASSLTRGNYGYTF
TRBJ2-3 TRBV18 once 15 CASSPKTSVADTQYF
TRBJ2-3 TRBV18 . 16 CASSFTGGSSTDTQYF
TRBJ2-2 TRBV5-1 . 14 CASSSGQGTGELFF
TRBJ1-2 TRBV18 . 15 CASSPLGQENYGYTF
TRBJ2-2 TRBV5-1 . 15 CASSLSAARTGELFF
TRBJ1-2 TRBV2 . 15 CASRRDSSEGYGYTF
TRBJ2-1 TRBV19 . 17 CASSIDYGIAGSYEQFF
TRBJ1-1 TRBV6-6 . 15 CASNPAQGGRTEAFF
TRBJ1-1 TRBV30 . 13 CAFNTIMNTEAFF